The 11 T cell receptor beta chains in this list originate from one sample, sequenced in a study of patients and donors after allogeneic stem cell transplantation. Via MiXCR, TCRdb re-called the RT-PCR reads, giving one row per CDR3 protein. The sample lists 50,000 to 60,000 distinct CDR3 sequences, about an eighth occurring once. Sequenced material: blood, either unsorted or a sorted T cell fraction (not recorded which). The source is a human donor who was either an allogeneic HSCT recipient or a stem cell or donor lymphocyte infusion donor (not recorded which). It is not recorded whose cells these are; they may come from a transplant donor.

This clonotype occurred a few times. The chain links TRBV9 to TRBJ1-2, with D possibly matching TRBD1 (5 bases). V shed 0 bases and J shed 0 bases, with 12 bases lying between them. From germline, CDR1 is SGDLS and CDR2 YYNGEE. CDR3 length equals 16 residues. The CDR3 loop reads CASSVDGTPPNYGYTF. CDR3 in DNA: TGTGCCAGCAGCGTAGACGGGACTCCCCCTAACTATGGCTACACCTTC.

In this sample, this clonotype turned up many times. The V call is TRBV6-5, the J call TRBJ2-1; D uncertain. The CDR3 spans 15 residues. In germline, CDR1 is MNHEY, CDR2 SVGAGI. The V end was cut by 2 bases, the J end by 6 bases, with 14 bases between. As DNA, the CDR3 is TGTGCCAGCAGTTACGTTCCTGGGCAAGGCAATGAGCAGTTCTTC. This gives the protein CASSYVPGQGNEQFF.

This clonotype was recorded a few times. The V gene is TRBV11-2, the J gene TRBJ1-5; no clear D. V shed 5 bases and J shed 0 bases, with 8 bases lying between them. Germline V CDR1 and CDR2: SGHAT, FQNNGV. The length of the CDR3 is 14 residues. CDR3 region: CASSDPVSNQPQHF. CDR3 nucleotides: TGTGCCAGCAGCGACCCCGTTAGCAATCAGCCCCAGCATTTT.

CDR3 sequence (DNA): TGTGCCACCGGGCTTAGCCGGGAGACCCAGTACTTC. Its translation is CATGLSRETQYF. The V call is TRBV27, the J call TRBJ2-5, with D uncertain. CDR3 length: 12 residues. Trimming stripped 10 bases from V and 5 bases from J, with 14 bases between. CDR1 is MNHEY and CDR2 is SMNVEV in the germline V gene (reference sequence).

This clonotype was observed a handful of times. CDR3 protein: CASSPLRDYGYTF. Here the CDR3 DNA reads TGTGCCAGCAGTCCCCTCAGGGACTATGGCTACACCTTC. This rearrangement joins TRBV11-2 to TRBJ1-2, with D possibly being TRBD1 (5 bases). The V end was cut by 6 bases, the J end by 3 bases, with 11 bases between. Germline lookup yields CDR1 SGHAT and CDR2 FQNNGV. The CDR3 is 13 amino acids.

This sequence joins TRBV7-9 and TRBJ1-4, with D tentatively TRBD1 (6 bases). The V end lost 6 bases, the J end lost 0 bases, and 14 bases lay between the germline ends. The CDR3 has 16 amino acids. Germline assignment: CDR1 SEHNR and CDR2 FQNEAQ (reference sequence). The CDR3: CASSSDSAATNEKLFF. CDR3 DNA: TGTGCCAGCAGTTCGGACAGCGCTGCAACTAATGAAAAACTGTTTTTT.

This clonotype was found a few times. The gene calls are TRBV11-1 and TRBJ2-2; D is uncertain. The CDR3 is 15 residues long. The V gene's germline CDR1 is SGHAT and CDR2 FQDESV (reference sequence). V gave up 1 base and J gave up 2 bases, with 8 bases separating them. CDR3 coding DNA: TGTGCCAGCAGCTTAGAAGTTCTTAACACCGGGGAGCTGTTTTTT. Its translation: CASSLEVLNTGELFF.

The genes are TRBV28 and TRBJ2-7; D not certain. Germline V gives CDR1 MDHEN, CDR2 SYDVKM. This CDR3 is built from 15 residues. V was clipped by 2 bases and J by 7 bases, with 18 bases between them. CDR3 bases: TGTGCCAGCAGTTTAATGTTTGGGCTGAGGATGGAGCAGTACTTC. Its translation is CASSLMFGLRMEQYF.

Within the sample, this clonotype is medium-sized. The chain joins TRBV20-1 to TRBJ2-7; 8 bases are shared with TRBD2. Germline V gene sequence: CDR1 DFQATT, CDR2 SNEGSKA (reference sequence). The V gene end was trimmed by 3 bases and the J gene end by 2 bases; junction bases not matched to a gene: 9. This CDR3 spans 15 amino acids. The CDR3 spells CSASPGAGRAYEQYF. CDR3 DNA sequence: TGCAGTGCTAGCCCCGGGGCCGGGAGGGCCTACGAGCAGTACTTC.

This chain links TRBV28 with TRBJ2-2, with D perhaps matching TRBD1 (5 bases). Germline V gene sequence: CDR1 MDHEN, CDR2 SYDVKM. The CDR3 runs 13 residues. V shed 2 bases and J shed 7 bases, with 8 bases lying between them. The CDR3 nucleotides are TGTGCCAGCAGTTTAGGGGCACACGGGGAGCTGTTTTTT. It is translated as CASSLGAHGELFF.

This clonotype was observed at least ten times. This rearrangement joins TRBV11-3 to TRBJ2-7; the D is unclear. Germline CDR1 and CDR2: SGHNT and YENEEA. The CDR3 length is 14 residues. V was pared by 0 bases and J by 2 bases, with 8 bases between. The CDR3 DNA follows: TGTGCCAGCAGCTTAGATAAGCCTCCCTACGAGCAGTACTTC. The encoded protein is CASSLDKPPYEQYF.